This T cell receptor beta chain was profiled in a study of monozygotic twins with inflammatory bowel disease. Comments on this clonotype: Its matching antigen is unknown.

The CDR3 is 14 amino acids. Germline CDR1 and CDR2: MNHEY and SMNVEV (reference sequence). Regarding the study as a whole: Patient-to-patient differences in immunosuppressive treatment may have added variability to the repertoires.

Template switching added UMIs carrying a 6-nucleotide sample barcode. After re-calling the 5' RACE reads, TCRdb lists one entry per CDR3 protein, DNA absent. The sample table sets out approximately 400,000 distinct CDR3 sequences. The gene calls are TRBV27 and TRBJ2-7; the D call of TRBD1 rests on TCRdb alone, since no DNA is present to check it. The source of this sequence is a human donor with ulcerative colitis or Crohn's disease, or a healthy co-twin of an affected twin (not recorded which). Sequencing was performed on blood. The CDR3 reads CASSPGGVGYEQYF.